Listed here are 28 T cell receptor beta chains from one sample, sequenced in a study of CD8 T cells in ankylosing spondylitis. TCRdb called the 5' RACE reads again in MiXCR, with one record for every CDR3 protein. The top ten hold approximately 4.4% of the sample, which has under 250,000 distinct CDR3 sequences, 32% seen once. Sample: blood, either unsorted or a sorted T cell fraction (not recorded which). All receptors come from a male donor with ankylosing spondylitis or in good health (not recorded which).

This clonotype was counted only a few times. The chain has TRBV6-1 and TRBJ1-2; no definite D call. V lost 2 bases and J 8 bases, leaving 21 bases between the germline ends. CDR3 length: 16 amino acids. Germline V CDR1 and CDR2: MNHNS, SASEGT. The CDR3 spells CASSEWALRPFGGYTF. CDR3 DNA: TGTGCCAGCAGTGAATGGGCTCTGAGACCCTTTGGGGGCTACACCTTC.

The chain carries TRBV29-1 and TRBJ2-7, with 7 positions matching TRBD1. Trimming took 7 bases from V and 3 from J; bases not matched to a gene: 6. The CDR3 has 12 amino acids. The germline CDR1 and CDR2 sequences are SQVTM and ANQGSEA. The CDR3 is CSGATGFYEQYF. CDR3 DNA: TGCAGCGGGGCGACAGGGTTCTACGAGCAGTACTTC.

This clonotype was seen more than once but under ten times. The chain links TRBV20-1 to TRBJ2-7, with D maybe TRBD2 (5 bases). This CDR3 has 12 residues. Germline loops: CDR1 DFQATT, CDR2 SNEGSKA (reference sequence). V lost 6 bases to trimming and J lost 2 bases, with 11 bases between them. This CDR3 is CSAKVTTYEQYF. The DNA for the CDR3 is TGCAGTGCGAAGGTGACTACCTACGAGCAGTACTTC.

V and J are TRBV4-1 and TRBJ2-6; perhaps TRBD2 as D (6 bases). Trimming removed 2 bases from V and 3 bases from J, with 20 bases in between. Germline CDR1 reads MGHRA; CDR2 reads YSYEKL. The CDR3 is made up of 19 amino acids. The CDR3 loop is CASSQFHGGGIDGANVLTF. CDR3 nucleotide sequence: TGCGCCAGCAGCCAATTCCACGGCGGAGGGATTGATGGGGCCAACGTCCTGACTTTC.

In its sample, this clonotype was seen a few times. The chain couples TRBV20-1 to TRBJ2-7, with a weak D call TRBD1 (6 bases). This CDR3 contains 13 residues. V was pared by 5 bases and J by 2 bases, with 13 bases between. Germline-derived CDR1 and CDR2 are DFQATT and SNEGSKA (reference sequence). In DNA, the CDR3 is TGCAGTGCTTCTCGGACAGACACCTACGAGCAGTACTTC. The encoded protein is CSASRTDTYEQYF.

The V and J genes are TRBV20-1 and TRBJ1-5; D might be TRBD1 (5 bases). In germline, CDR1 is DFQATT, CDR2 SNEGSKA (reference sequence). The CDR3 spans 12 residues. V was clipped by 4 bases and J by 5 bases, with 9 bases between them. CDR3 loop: CSATVGDQPQHF. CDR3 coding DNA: TGCAGTGCTACCGTAGGGGATCAGCCCCAGCATTTT.

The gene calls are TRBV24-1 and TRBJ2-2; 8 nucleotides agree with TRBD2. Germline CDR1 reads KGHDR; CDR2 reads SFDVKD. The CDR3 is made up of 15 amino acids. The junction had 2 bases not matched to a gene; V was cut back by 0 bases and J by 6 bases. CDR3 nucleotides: TGTGCCACCAGTGATTTGCAAGCGGGGGCCGGGGAGCTGTTTTTT. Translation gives CATSDLQAGAGELFF.

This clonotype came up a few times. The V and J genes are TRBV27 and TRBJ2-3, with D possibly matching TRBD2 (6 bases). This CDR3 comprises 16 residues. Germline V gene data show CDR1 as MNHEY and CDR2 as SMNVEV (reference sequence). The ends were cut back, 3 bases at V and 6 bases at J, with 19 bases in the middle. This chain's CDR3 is CASSFRGSGGRDTQYF. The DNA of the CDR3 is TGTGCCAGCAGTTTCCGGGGGTCCGGCGGCCGGGATACGCAGTATTTT.

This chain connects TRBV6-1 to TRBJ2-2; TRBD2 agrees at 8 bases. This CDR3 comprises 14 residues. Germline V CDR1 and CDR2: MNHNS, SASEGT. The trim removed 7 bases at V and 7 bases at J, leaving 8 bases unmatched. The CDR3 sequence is CASIPERGIGELFF. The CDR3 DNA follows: TGTGCCAGCATCCCCGAGCGGGGGATCGGGGAGCTGTTTTTT.

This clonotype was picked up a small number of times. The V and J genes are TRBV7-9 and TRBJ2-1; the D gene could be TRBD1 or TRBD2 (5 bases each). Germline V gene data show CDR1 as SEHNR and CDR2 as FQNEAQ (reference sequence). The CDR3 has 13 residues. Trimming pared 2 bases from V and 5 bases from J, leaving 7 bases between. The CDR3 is CASSLWGHNEQFF. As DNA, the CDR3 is TGTGCCAGCAGCTTATGGGGACACAATGAGCAGTTCTTC.

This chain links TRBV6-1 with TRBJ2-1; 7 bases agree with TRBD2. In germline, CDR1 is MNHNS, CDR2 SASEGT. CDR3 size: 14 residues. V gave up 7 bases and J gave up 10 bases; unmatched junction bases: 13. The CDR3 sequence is CASTRPGGEGEQFF. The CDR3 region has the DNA TGTGCCAGCACCAGACCCGGTGGGGAGGGGGAGCAGTTCTTC.

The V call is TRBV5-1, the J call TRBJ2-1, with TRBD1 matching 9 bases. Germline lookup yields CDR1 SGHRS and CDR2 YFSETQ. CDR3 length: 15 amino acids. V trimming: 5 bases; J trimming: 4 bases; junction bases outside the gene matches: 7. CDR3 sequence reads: CASRLATGGYNEQFF. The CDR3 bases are TGCGCCAGCAGGCTGGCGACAGGGGGGTACAATGAGCAGTTCTTC.

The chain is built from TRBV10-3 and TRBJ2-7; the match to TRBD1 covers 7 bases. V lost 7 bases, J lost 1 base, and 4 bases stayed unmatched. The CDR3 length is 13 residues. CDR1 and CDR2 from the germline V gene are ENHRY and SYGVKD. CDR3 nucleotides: TGTGCCATCACTTCGGGACAGTCCTACGAGCAGTACTTC. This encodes CAITSGQSYEQYF.

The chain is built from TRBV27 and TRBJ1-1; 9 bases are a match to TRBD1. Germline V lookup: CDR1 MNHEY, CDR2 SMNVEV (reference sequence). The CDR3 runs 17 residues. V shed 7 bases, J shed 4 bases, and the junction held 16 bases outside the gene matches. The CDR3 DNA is TGTGCCAGCACCCTAGTGGCGGACAGGGGCCCCGGCACTGAAGCTTTCTTT. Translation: CASTLVADRGPGTEAFF.

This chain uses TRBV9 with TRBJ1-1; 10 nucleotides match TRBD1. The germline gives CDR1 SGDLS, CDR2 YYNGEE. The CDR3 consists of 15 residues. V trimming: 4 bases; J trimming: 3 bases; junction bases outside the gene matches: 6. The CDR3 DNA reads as TGTGCCAGCAGCCCCGGGGACAGGGGTGACACTGAAGCTTTCTTT. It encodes CASSPGDRGDTEAFF.

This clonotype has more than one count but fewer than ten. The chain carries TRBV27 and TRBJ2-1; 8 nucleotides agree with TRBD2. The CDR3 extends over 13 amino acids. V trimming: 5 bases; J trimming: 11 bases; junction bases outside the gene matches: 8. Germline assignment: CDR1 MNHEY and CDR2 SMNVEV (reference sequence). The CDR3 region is CASSTRGGIQQFF. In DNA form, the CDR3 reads TGTGCCAGCAGTACCCGGGGGGGAATTCAGCAGTTCTTC.

In nucleotides, the CDR3 is TGTGCCAGCAGCAAACCTAGGACGGAGCGGGGCAGAGAGACCCAGTACTTC. Protein product: CASSKPRTERGRETQYF. V usage is TRBV9 and J usage is TRBJ2-5, with 7 bases fitting TRBD2. The CDR3 length is 17 residues. The ends lost 4 bases at V and 4 bases at J; junction bases unmatched: 16. Germline V gene sequence: CDR1 SGDLS, CDR2 YYNGEE.

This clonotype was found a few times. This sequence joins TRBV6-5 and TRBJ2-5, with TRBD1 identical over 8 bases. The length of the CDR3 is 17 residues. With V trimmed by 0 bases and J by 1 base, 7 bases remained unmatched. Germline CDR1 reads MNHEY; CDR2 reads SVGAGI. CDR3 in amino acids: CASSYSSWDRRQETQYF. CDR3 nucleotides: TGTGCCAGCAGTTACTCGAGCTGGGACAGGCGCCAAGAGACCCAGTACTTC.

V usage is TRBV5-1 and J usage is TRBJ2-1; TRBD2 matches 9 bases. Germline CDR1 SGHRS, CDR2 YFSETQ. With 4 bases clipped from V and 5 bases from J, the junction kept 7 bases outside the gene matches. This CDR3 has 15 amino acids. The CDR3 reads CASSPKRGVDNEQFF. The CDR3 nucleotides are TGCGCCAGCAGCCCTAAGCGGGGGGTCGACAATGAGCAGTTCTTC.

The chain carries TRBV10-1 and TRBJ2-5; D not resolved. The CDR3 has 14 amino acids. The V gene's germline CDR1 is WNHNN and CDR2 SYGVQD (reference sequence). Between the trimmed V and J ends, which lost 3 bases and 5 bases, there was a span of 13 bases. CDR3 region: CASSEGPMSETQYF. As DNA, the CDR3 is TGCGCCAGCAGTGAAGGCCCTATGTCGGAGACCCAGTACTTC.

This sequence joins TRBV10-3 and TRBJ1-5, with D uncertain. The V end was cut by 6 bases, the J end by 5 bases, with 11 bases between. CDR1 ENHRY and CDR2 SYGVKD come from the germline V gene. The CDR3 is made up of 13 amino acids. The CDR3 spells CAISQWEDQPQHF. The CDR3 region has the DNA TGTGCCATCAGCCAGTGGGAGGATCAGCCCCAGCATTTT.

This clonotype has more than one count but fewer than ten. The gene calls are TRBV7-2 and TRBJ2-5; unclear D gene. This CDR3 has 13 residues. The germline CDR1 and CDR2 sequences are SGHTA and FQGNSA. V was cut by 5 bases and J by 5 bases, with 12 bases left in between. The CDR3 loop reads CASSLFPDETQYF. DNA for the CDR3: TGTGCCAGCAGCCTATTCCCGGATGAGACCCAGTACTTC.

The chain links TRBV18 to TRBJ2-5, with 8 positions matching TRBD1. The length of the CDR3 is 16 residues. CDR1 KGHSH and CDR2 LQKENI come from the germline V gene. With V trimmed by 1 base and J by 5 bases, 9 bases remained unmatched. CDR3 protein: CASSPLLGQATETQYF. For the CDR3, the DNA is TGTGCCAGCTCACCACTATTGGGACAGGCGACGGAGACCCAGTACTTC.

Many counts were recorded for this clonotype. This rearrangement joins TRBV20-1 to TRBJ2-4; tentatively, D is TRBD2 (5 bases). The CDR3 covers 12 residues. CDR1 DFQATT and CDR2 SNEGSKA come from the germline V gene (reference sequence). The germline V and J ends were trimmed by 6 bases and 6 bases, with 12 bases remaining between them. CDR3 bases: TGCAGTGCACGCGAGGGTAGAAACATTCAGTACTTC. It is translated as CSAREGRNIQYF.

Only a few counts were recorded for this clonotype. In DNA form, the CDR3 reads TGCAGTGTAAGGAGGTACACTCAGCCCCAGCATTTT. Translating gives CSVRRYTQPQHF. This chain joins TRBV20-1 and TRBJ1-5, with no clear D. The CDR3 covers 12 residues. The germline V and J ends were trimmed by 7 bases and 6 bases, with 13 bases remaining between them. Germline CDR1 and CDR2: DFQATT and SNEGSKA (reference sequence).

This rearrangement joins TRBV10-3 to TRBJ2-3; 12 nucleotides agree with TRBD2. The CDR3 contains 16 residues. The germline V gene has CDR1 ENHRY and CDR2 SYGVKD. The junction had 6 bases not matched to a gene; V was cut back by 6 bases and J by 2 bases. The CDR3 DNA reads TGTGCCATCAGGGGGGGACTAGCGGGCAACACAGATACGCAGTATTTT. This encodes CAIRGGLAGNTDTQYF.

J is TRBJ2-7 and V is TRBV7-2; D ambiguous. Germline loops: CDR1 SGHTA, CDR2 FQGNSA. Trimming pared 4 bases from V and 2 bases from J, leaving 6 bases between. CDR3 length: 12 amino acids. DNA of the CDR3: TGTGCCAGCAGCTATGTGGCCTACGAGCAGTACTTC. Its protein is CASSYVAYEQYF.

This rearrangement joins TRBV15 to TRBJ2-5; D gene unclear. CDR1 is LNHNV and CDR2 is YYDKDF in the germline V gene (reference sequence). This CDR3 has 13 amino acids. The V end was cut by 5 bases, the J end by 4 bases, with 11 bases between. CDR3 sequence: CATSPRVVETQYF. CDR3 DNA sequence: TGTGCCACCAGCCCCCGTGTCGTAGAGACCCAGTACTTC.